This T cell receptor beta chain originates from a study of OX40 agonist ivuxolimab in advanced cancers. Findings and limits, study-wide: No antigen was identified for the clonally expanded peripheral T cells.

Details on this clone: As yet, its antigen is unknown.

Per germline, CDR1 MDHEN and CDR2 SYDVKM. CDR3 length: 14 amino acids. The junction had 5 bases not matched to a gene; V was cut back by 5 bases and J by 5 bases. The data were produced by immunoSEQ multiplex PCR, yet TCRdb's version contains in-frame clones alone and is incomplete. The sample lists approximately 70,000 clones, 75% to 90% seen once, with 0.35% to 0.5% in the top ten. Baseline was the first blood sampling point, followed by cycle 4 day 1 and cycle 7 day 1. The gene calls are TRBV28 and TRBJ2-4; TRBD2 aligns across 8 bases. The sequence was collected from an adult with an advanced solid tumor such as melanoma, head and neck, liver or kidney cancer. Sequenced here: CD4+ or CD8+ T cells sorted from blood, sampled in a trial of the OX40 agonist ivuxolimab. Written as DNA, the CDR3 is TGTGCCAGCAGTCCCGGGGGGGAGCAAAACATTCAGTACTTC. This gives the protein CASSPGGEQNIQYF. The complete variable domain, with remaining parts taken from reference TRBV28 and TRBJ2-4, reads DVKVTQSSRYLVKRTGEKVFLECVQDMDHENMFWYRQDPGLGLRLIYFSYDVKMKEKGDIPEGYSVSREKKERFSLILESASTNQTSMYLCASSPGGEQNIQYFGAGTRLSVL.